This T cell receptor beta chain is drawn from a study of cytomegalovirus exposure and HLA in healthy donors (dated by TCRdb to about 2017). Study-wide context: An earlier analysis of roughly 500 of the donors reported about 280 Gb of sequence data and 117 million unique TCR beta sequences obtained from around 180 million T cells. In addition to the first cohort of around 670 subjects, a separate validation cohort of 120 different subjects was used. Among 398 genotyped donors of the cohort, an average of approximately 240,000 unique TCR beta nucleotide sequences was sequenced per donor, of which roughly 18% were non-productive. Typing coverage differed by locus: A, B, C, DRB1 and DQB1 were typed in roughly 629-640 donors, DQA1 in roughly 510, DPA1 in approximately 610, and DPB1 in 400 to 480. A later analysis re-examined previously published TCR beta repertoires from just over 650 donors and added high-resolution HLA genotyping to investigate patterns of TCR occurrence. All discovery cohort repertoires had been generated using a single sequencing platform. The study aimed to test whether signatures of past pathogen exposure could be identified by cataloging public T cell receptors. About 300 gigabases of sequencing data and approximately 80 million unique TCR sequences were included in an early release covering around 600 HLA-typed donors. The genetic ancestry cluster associated with self-reported Caucasian donors included 70% to 85% of the 300 to 400 genotyped donors. The study combined high-throughput TCR immunosequencing, statistical association of individual TCRs with disease status, and machine learning to predict cytomegalovirus infection status. In an earlier analysis of roughly 580 of the donors, high-throughput TCR beta sequencing was used to judge whether each TCR beta V gene segment behaved as functional or pseudogenic. Rather than using new phenotypic data, the later analysis identified candidate immune exposures from TCR beta sequences and from how often those sequences occurred across donors. Genome-wide SNP genotypes for about 65% of the 666 donors were used in a later genetic analysis, which treated that subset as a discovery cohort. The study used immunosequencing to profile the T cell repertoires of around 600 subjects and linked those repertoires to cytomegalovirus serostatus. Alongside the repertoire data, information on donor age, sex, ethnicity and CMV serostatus was compiled. Both class I and class II loci were covered by HLA typing, at four-digit resolution. About five DR-DQ haplotypes were treated as single units for association and clustering because of strong linkage in the cohort.

What the study reported, not specific to this receptor: A further reported finding was that TCR beta sequences accurately predicted the HLA-A and HLA-B alleles for most subjects in the first cohort. In a later analysis, HLA-associated TCR beta chains showed more clonal expansion and lower generation probabilities than non-associated chains that were equally common. In a later analysis, TCR association rates were found to vary across HLA loci, with the most associated TCRs seen for DRB1 alleles and the fewest for HLA-C alleles. The cohort was sequenced for TCR beta chains only, and without alpha or paired-chain data the features that could be detected were limited. Most CMV-associated TCR beta chains appeared to be HLA-restricted in a later analysis, and the HLA associations seemed to be driven largely by CMV exposure. Because counts were too low, seventeen rarely observed V segments, including chromosome 9 orphons, were excluded from the earlier analysis of about 500 of the donors. V-gene and J-gene trimming of TCR beta chains was associated with a missense DCLRE1C variant in a later genetic analysis, and the association was replicated in an independent cohort. The presence/absence analyses assumed that sequencing depth was roughly uniform across donors, and that assumption may not be true. In a later analysis, several top co-occurrence clusters were reported to appear linked to parvovirus B19, influenza, CMV and Epstein-Barr virus. In vitro tests confirmed that a few of the cytomegalovirus-associated TCR beta chains recognize cytomegalovirus antigens. It was suggested by the authors that the approach could potentially be generalized to other disease states and immunological phenotypes. For the cohort, immune exposure information was limited to CMV serostatus. The classifier was reported to diagnose cytomegalovirus status with high specificity and sensitivity in both the original cohort and the validation cohort. HLA typing was unavailable for some donors at each locus, so association tests used only the typed subset. An earlier analysis of approximately 590 of the donors showed that most TCR beta V segments appeared in productive rearrangements either about 90% or about 30% of the time, which broadly matched IMGT annotations. Most TCR sequences were observed very rarely across donors, whereas some public TCRs were present in many individuals. A total of roughly 160 TCR beta chains were listed by the study as associated with cytomegalovirus. Strong co-occurrence of HLA alleles, especially DR and DQ, made assigning TCR associations to individual alleles difficult. The sequencing pipeline was judged likely to have produced a cluster of highly shared sequence variants as a technical artifact. In a later genetic analysis, fewer N-insertions in productive TCRs were reported among donors in an Asian-associated ancestry cluster than the approximately 710-donor mean. Linkage disequilibrium might explain the correlated functional status among segregating V segments, but an unknown experimental factor could not be excluded. In a later analysis, more than 15,000 TCR beta sequences were associated with specific HLA alleles at a false discovery rate of 0.05.

With respect to this clone: Which antigen it targets is not known. The sample holds no much larger clone one base away, and base qualities are not on file.

Receptor libraries were prepared by the immunoSEQ multiplex PCR assay. For the multiplex PCR, a mixture combining 60 forward primers for TCR Vbeta segments and 13 reverse primers for TCR Jbeta segments was used. Amplification of the CDR3 region of rearranged TCR beta genes was performed with a multiplex PCR assay on genomic DNA. Amplified TCR beta libraries were sequenced as 87-base-pair reads on the Illumina HiSeq System. The authors' analysis ran thus. A later analysis counted around 72 million unique TCR beta chains across the 650 to 800 repertoires, and 9.5 million to 11 million of these chains were shared by at least two donors. To remove PCR and sequencing errors, raw reads were error-corrected and collapsed into unique sequences using a nearest-neighbor algorithm that merged closely related sequences. Alignment of CDR3 sequences to IMGT reference sequences was used to assign V, D and J gene segments. For a sequence to be retained, a match of at least six nucleotides was required to both a V gene segment and a J gene segment. Rearrangements were classified as productive when the CDR3 lacked stop codons and remained in frame with V and J, and all other rearrangements were classified as non-productive. CDR3 was defined according to IMGT convention as the region running from the second conserved V-encoded cysteine to the conserved J-encoded phenylalanine. In an earlier analysis of more than 550 of the donors, sequences lacking an unambiguous match to a single V gene segment were excluded. An earlier analysis of 550 to 650 of the donors classified V segments as functional when productive rearrangements were above 56.7% and as segregating when the standard deviation between donors was above 5%. A statistical classification framework was built for diagnosing cytomegalovirus status from the catalog of TCR beta chain sequences. A later analysis assigned V and J genes by comparing TCR nucleotide sequences with IMGT/GENE-DB human TR gene sequences. The TCRdist pipeline was used in a later analysis to assign CDR3 sequences and most-parsimonious VDJ recombination scenarios. In a later analysis, every TCR beta chain was defined by the combination of its CDR3 amino acid sequence and its V-gene family, and reads without a unique V-gene family were dropped. In a later analysis, around 600 highly shared, low-generation-probability nucleotide sequences were removed to address suspected cross-contamination and a sequencing artifact. In a later analysis, a clonal expansion index was calculated for each public chain from normalized within-repertoire ranks of inferred template counts. Generation probabilities in a later analysis came from a VDJ recombination model fitted to out-of-frame rearrangements, and those results were checked against IGoR. In a later analysis, TCR-TCR, TCR-HLA and TCR-CMV co-occurrence was scored with hypergeometric tests, and a repertoire-size bias correction was applied to TCR pairs. In a later analysis, false discovery rates were estimated by permuting HLA or CMV assignments 20 times. In a later analysis, co-occurring TCRs were grouped using DBSCAN, with TCRdist sequence similarity added in when clustering inside HLA-allele-positive subsets. Repertoires with fewer than 30,000 or more than 120,000 public chains were left out of co-occurrence clustering, as were a handful of repertoires with anomalous nucleotide sharing. In its TCRdb copy, this immuneACCESS table keeps in-frame sequences only and misses some clones. Where compared with another copy, unresolved V genes explain less than half of these, and the others have no known cause. V and J calls plus clone size are reproduced from that table; the DNA served to infer D and trimming. The sample data list some 170,000 clones, and approximately 76% of these were observed just once. The biggest ten clones account for about 1.3% of the sample.

In total, 500 to 700 healthy bone marrow donors made up the cohort. All cohort members were sampled while nominally healthy, although unrecorded immune exposures were likely present. The donor was CMV seronegative and belonged to the group of 352 seronegative cohort members. Every donor gave a peripheral blood sample, and the peripheral blood mononuclear cells from that sample were used for TCR beta sequencing. The Qiagen DNeasy Blood Extraction Kit was used to extract genomic DNA from the blood cell samples. Sequencing was carried out using PBMCs. This sequence was found in a man aged 60 to 69 in good health and CMV-seronegative.

The CDR3 is CASSFDRREVMNNEQFF. DNA sequence: TGTGCCAGCAGTTTTGACCGGAGGGAGGTTATGAACAATGAGCAGTTCTTC. The sequence is built from TRBV28 and TRBJ2-1, with TRBD2 as a weak D call on 6 bases. The CDR3 measures 17 amino acids from cysteine to phenylalanine. The only DNA kept is the CDR3, 51 bases in frame from the first base. Deletion took 3 bases off V and 5 bases off J, with a span of 20 bases between the germline ends. Taken from the germline V gene, the CDR1 and CDR2 loops are MDHEN and SYDVKM.